The 30 T cell receptor beta chains below were found in one sample sequenced in a study of early T cells in non-severe SARS-CoV-2 infection. MiXCR, applied by TCRdb to the 5' RACE reads, yields one record per CDR3 protein. The sample shows 65,000 to 75,000 distinct CDR3 sequences, roughly 4.8% of them seen only once. The specimen comprised whole blood, sampled at baseline. These receptor sequences come from an adult who was a healthcare worker with PCR-confirmed SARS-CoV-2 infection or an uninfected control (not recorded which). The donor label of this sample is uncertain.

The chain links TRBV28 to TRBJ1-2; 9 bases match TRBD1. Germline CDR1 MDHEN, CDR2 SYDVKM. The CDR3 contains 13 residues. The trim removed 10 bases at V and 6 bases at J, leaving 9 bases unmatched. DNA for the CDR3: TGTGCCAACCGCCGGACAGGGGTCAATGGCTACACCTTC. Its protein is CANRRTGVNGYTF.

This clonotype was picked up many times. The chain uses TRBV20-1 and TRBJ2-7, with D tentatively TRBD1 (5 bases). Deletions cut 8 bases from V and 1 base from J, with 21 bases between. Germline V gives CDR1 DFQATT, CDR2 SNEGSKA (reference sequence). CDR3 length: 15 amino acids. The CDR3 is CSPWVGQGISYEQYF. The CDR3 region has the DNA TGCAGTCCATGGGTTGGGCAGGGAATTTCCTACGAGCAGTACTTC.

This clonotype was recorded a few times. This chain connects TRBV28 to TRBJ1-1, with D possibly being TRBD1 (6 bases). V lost 2 bases and J 0 bases, leaving 10 bases between the germline ends. The CDR3 consists of 15 residues. Germline CDR1 is MDHEN and CDR2 is SYDVKM. The CDR3 region is CASSLGGNMNTEAFF. The CDR3 DNA reads as TGTGCCAGCAGTTTAGGGGGCAACATGAACACTGAAGCTTTCTTT. The full variable domain, completed using reference TRBV28 and TRBJ1-1, is DVKVTQSSRYLVKRTGEKVFLECVQDMDHENMFWYRQDPGLGLRLIYFSYDVKMKEKGDIPEGYSVSREKKERFSLILESASTNQTSMYLCASSLGGNMNTEAFFGQGTRLTVV.

The V gene is TRBV19, the J gene TRBJ1-5; maybe TRBD1 (6 bases). The CDR3 sequence is 14 residues long. Trimming left V 2 bases short and J 4 bases short, with 9 bases between. Germline assignment: CDR1 LNHDA and CDR2 SQIVND (reference sequence). For the CDR3, the DNA is TGTGCCAGTAGTATATCGACAGGAAATCAGCCCCAGCATTTT. Amino acids: CASSISTGNQPQHF. The full variable domain, rest sourced from reference TRBV19 and TRBJ1-5, is DGGITQSPKYLFRKEGQNVTLSCEQNLNHDAMYWYRQDPGQGLRLIYYSQIVNDFQKGDIAEGYSVSREKKESFPLTVTSAQKNPTAFYLCASSISTGNQPQHFGDGTRLSIL.

This clonotype was observed a handful of times. The chain combines TRBV10-3 with TRBJ2-7; no firm D call. The CDR3 has 10 residues. The V end lost 9 bases, the J end lost 4 bases, and 7 bases lay between the germline ends. Looked up from germline, CDR1 is ENHRY and CDR2 is SYGVKD. The CDR3 reads CAIGEYEQYF. CDR3 DNA sequence: TGTGCCATAGGTGAATACGAGCAGTACTTC.

This clonotype was counted ten times or more. V and J are TRBV18 and TRBJ1-1, with 9 positions matching TRBD1. The germline V gene has CDR1 KGHSH and CDR2 LQKENI. CDR3 length: 15 amino acids. The V and J ends lost 3 bases and 7 bases, in that order; junction bases with no gene match: 9. The CDR3 nucleotides are TGTGCCAGCTCACCGGTTCCCGGGACAGGGATTGAAGCTTTCTTT. This codes for CASSPVPGTGIEAFF.

This clonotype was detected ten times or more. The chain has TRBV5-5 and TRBJ1-5, with D uncertain. Trimming removed 4 bases at V and 3 bases at J, with 5 bases between. Germline V lookup: CDR1 SGHKS, CDR2 YYEKEE (reference sequence). The CDR3 spans 12 residues. The CDR3 is CASSPVNQPQHF. The CDR3 DNA follows: TGTGCCAGCAGCCCAGTCAATCAGCCCCAGCATTTT.

The rearrangement joins TRBV5-1 to TRBJ2-5; 9 bases are a match to TRBD1. This CDR3 comprises 15 residues. The V gene end was trimmed by 4 bases and the J gene end by 5 bases; junction bases not matched to a gene: 9. CDR1 is SGHRS and CDR2 is YFSETQ in the germline V gene. CDR3 nucleotide sequence: TGCGCCAGCAGCGTCCATGGACAGGGGTTGGAGACCCAGTACTTC. The encoded protein is CASSVHGQGLETQYF.

The chain is built from TRBV6-1 and TRBJ2-3, with 12 bases matching TRBD2. V trimming: 7 bases; J trimming: 11 bases; junction bases outside the gene matches: 13. This CDR3 contains 15 residues. Germline CDR1 reads MNHNS; CDR2 reads SASEGT. CDR3 in DNA: TGTGCCAGCACCCCGGAGGGGACTAGCGGGCTTCTGCAGTATTTT. Translation gives CASTPEGTSGLLQYF.

This clonotype was picked up a small number of times. The chain links TRBV24-1 to TRBJ1-2; TRBD1 agrees at 7 bases. The J segment lost 8 bases and the V segment lost 4 bases, leaving 6 bases of the junction unmatched. The CDR3 has 13 amino acids. Germline CDR1 reads KGHDR; CDR2 reads SFDVKD. CDR3 loop: CATSEGQPGGYTF. CDR3 nucleotides: TGTGCCACCAGTGAGGGACAGCCTGGCGGCTACACCTTC.

This clonotype came up a few times. The rearrangement joins TRBV5-6 to TRBJ2-7; no firm D call. V gave up 0 bases and J gave up 2 bases, with 15 bases separating them. CDR3 size: 16 residues. CDR1 is SGHDT and CDR2 is YYEEEE in the germline V gene. CDR3 bases: TGTGCCAGCAGCTTGGTTGGACGCCGCGCCGCCTACGAGCAGTACTTC. The encoded protein is CASSLVGRRAAYEQYF.

This clonotype has a count of ten or more. The rearrangement uses TRBV7-2 and TRBJ1-5, with 7 bases that match TRBD1. Germline V gene sequence: CDR1 SGHTA, CDR2 FQGNSA. V trimming: 5 bases; J trimming: 1 base; junction bases outside the gene matches: 8. The CDR3 totals 16 residues. Here the CDR3 DNA reads TGTGCCAGCAGCCTTGACAGGGTTCTGAGCAATCAGCCCCAGCATTTT. It is translated as CASSLDRVLSNQPQHF.

The chain recombines TRBV12-3 or TRBV12-4 with TRBJ2-7, with D perhaps TRBD1 (6 bases). Trimming stripped 2 bases from V and 5 bases from J, with 13 bases between. The CDR3 contains 14 residues. The CDR3 nucleotides read TGTGCCAGCAGTTTAAAACAGGGATCCCACGAGCAGTACTTC. It codes for CASSLKQGSHEQYF.

Many counts were recorded for this clonotype. J is TRBJ2-1 and V is TRBV7-2; D may be TRBD1 or TRBD2 (5 bases each). This CDR3 spans 16 amino acids. Germline V gene sequence: CDR1 SGHTA, CDR2 FQGNSA. Trimming shortened V by 1 base and J by 4 bases, and 14 bases separated the two germline ends. This chain's CDR3 is CASSLGPGLGYNEQFF. The DNA for the CDR3 is TGTGCCAGCAGCTTAGGACCGGGGCTCGGGTACAATGAGCAGTTCTTC.

The sample holds many counts of this clonotype. V and J are TRBV7-2 and TRBJ2-6, with 9 bases fitting TRBD1. CDR3 size: 17 residues. V lost 6 bases, J lost 0 bases, and 6 bases stayed unmatched. CDR1 SGHTA and CDR2 FQGNSA come from the germline V gene. Written as DNA, the CDR3 is TGTGCCAGCAGTCCCGGGACAGGGTACTCTGGGGCCAACGTCCTGACTTTC. Translation: CASSPGTGYSGANVLTF.

This clonotype was observed many times. The chain has TRBV6-4 and TRBJ1-5; D is unclear. The germline CDR1 and CDR2 sequences are MRHNA and SNTAGT. CDR3 length equals 13 residues. V lost 0 bases and J 4 bases, leaving 4 bases between the germline ends. The CDR3 nucleotides read TGTGCCAGCAGTGACTCTATAAATCAGCCCCAGCATTTT. It codes for CASSDSINQPQHF.

This clonotype was detected only a few times. This chain connects TRBV14 to TRBJ1-4, with D perhaps TRBD1 (5 bases). The CDR3 is 15 residues long. V lost 2 bases and J 8 bases, leaving 15 bases between the germline ends. CDR1 is SGHDN and CDR2 is FVKESK in the germline V gene. The CDR3 region has the DNA TGTGCCAGCAGCCAACGAGGGGTACAGAGGGAAAAACTGTTTTTT. It is translated as CASSQRGVQREKLFF.

The rearrangement joins TRBV28 to TRBJ2-2; the D gene is possibly TRBD1 (6 bases). Trimming cost V 4 bases and J 4 bases, with 19 bases left between them. The CDR3 is 17 residues long. Germline values: CDR1 MDHEN, CDR2 SYDVKM. The CDR3 is CASSSPSRGAGTGELFF. The CDR3 DNA is TGTGCCAGCAGTTCCCCGTCCAGGGGCGCGGGCACCGGGGAGCTGTTTTTT.

This clonotype was seen at least ten times. The J gene is TRBJ1-5, the V gene TRBV5-1; TRBD1 matches 9 bases. CDR3 size: 15 residues. Germline V gene data show CDR1 as SGHRS and CDR2 as YFSETQ. The junction had 3 bases not matched to a gene; V was cut back by 4 bases and J by 1 base. CDR3 loop: CASSQGTGSNQPQHF. CDR3 DNA sequence: TGCGCCAGCAGCCAAGGGACAGGGAGCAATCAGCCCCAGCATTTT.

This clonotype occurred many times. The chain couples TRBV10-1 to TRBJ2-5; D assignment may be TRBD1 or TRBD2 (5 bases each). This CDR3 is built from 13 residues. The ends were cut back, 6 bases at V and 5 bases at J, with 13 bases in the middle. Germline CDR1 and CDR2: WNHNN and SYGVQD (reference sequence). In DNA form, the CDR3 reads TGCGCCAGCAGGGCCGGGACGTTTGAGACCCAGTACTTC. Its translation is CASRAGTFETQYF.

This chain connects TRBV2 to TRBJ2-2, with 11 nucleotides matching TRBD2. The CDR3 runs to 14 residues. CDR1 and CDR2 from the germline V gene are SNHLY and FYNNEI. J was trimmed by 9 bases and V by 4 bases; bases with no gene match: 4. DNA of the CDR3: TGTGCCAGCAGTGCCGGGACTAGCGGCTGGGAGCTGTTTTTT. It specifies CASSAGTSGWELFF.

This clonotype appeared a few times. J is TRBJ1-2 and V is TRBV7-9; 7 bases agree with TRBD1. Germline CDR1 SEHNR, CDR2 FQNEAQ (reference sequence). V trimming: 5 bases; J trimming: 7 bases; junction bases outside the gene matches: 10. The CDR3 extends over 14 amino acids. The CDR3 protein is CASSTHDRAAGYTF. The DNA for the CDR3 is TGTGCCAGCAGCACTCACGACAGGGCGGCTGGCTACACCTTC.

As for this clonotype: A much larger clone sits a single nucleotide away, making a read error possible. This chain connects TRBV3-1 to TRBJ1-2; no definite D call. The CDR3 totals 12 residues. Per germline, CDR1 LGHDT and CDR2 YNNKEL (reference sequence). CDR3 nucleotide sequence: TGTGCCAGCAGCCAAGTTGCGGATGGCCACACCTTC. It yields the protein CASSQVADGHTF.

This chain links TRBV20-1 with TRBJ2-1; D uncertain. In germline, CDR1 is DFQATT, CDR2 SNEGSKA (reference sequence). V lost 0 bases and J lost 3, with 12 bases in between. The CDR3 sequence is 15 residues long. The CDR3 is CSARDLGRNYNEQFF. CDR3 nucleotides: TGCAGTGCTAGAGATTTGGGCAGAAACTACAATGAGCAGTTCTTC.

The chain carries TRBV10-2 and TRBJ1-1, with a possible D match to TRBD1 (5 bases). CDR1 and CDR2 from the germline V gene are WSHSY and SAAADI. Trimming left V 7 bases short and J 11 bases short, with 14 bases between. This CDR3 is built from 11 residues. The DNA of the CDR3 is TGCGCCAGCAAAAACAGGCTTTCGGCTTTCTTT. Amino acids: CASKNRLSAFF.

This clonotype was found many times. The chain uses TRBV12-3 or TRBV12-4 and TRBJ2-1; the D gene could be TRBD1 or TRBD2 (5 bases each). The CDR3 runs to 15 residues. Trimming removed 3 bases from V and 6 bases from J, with 15 bases in between. CDR3 amino acids: CASSFRRDGRNEQFF. CDR3 nucleotide sequence: TGTGCCAGCAGTTTCCGTAGGGACGGCCGCAATGAGCAGTTCTTC.

This clonotype was counted many times. The gene calls are TRBV10-2 and TRBJ2-1, with 10 positions matching TRBD1. The CDR3 consists of 18 residues. The germline gives CDR1 WSHSY, CDR2 SAAADI. Unmatched junction bases numbered 23, after V lost 9 bases and J lost 9 bases. The CDR3 loop is CASRNPPGQGPVMGEQFF. In nucleotides, the CDR3 is TGCGCCAGTCGAAACCCGCCGGGACAGGGGCCAGTTATGGGTGAGCAGTTCTTC.

This clonotype was picked up a small number of times. The chain is built from TRBV12-3 or TRBV12-4 and TRBJ2-1; 8 bases agree with TRBD2. The trim removed 6 bases at V and 2 bases at J, leaving 6 bases unmatched. The CDR3 loop spans 15 amino acids. The CDR3 DNA is TGTGCCAGCAGCCAGACTAGCGCGCCCTACAATGAGCAGTTCTTC. This translates into CASSQTSAPYNEQFF.

This clonotype occurred a few times. The J gene is TRBJ2-1, the V gene TRBV6-1, with TRBD1 matching 10 bases. CDR3 length: 18 residues. After removal of 6 bases from V and 0 bases from J, the junction contained 11 bases not matched to a gene. Per the germline V gene, CDR1 is MNHNS and CDR2 is SASEGT. The CDR3: CASSDWGDRGSSYNEQFF. The CDR3 DNA reads TGTGCCAGCAGCGACTGGGGGGACAGGGGCTCCTCCTACAATGAGCAGTTCTTC.

The chain joins TRBV29-1 to TRBJ1-1; D is perhaps TRBD1 (5 bases). The CDR3 runs to 14 residues. The V gene's germline CDR1 is SQVTM and CDR2 ANQGSEA. The ends were cut back, 7 bases at V and 1 base at J, with 16 bases in the middle. CDR3 DNA: TGCAGCGCTACAATGCGGAGGGGGAACACTGAAGCTTTCTTT. It yields the protein CSATMRRGNTEAFF. Full variable domain (remainder filled in from reference TRBV29-1 and TRBJ1-1): SAVISQKPSRDICQRGTSLTIQCQVDSQVTMMFWYRQQPGQSLTLIATANQGSEATYESGFVIDKFPISRPNLTFSTLTVSNMSPEDSSIYLCSATMRRGNTEAFFGQGTRLTVV.